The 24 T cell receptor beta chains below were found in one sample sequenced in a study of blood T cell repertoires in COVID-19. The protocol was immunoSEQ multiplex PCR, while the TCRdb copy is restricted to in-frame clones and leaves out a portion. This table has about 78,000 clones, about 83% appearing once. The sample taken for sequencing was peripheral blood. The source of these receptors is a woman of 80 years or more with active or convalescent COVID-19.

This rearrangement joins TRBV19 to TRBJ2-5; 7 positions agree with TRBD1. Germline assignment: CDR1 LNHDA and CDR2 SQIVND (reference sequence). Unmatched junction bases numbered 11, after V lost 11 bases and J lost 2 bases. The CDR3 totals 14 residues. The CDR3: CASRQGKAQETQYF. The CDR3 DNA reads TGTGCCTCTAGACAGGGCAAAGCTCAAGAGACCCAGTACTTC.

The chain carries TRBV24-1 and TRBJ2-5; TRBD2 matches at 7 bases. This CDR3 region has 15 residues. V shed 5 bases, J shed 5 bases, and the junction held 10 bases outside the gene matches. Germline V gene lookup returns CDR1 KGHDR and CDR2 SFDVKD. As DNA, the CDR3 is TGTGCCACCAGTGCCCTAGGGAGGGCCGGTGAGACCCAGTACTTC. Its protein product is CATSALGRAGETQYF.

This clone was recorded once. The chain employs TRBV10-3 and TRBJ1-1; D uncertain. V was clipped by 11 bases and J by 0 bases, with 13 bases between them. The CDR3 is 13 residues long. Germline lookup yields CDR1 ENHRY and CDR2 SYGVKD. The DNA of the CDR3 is TGTGCCGCCAAGGGAGTTATGAACACTGAAGCTTTCTTT. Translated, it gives CAAKGVMNTEAFF.

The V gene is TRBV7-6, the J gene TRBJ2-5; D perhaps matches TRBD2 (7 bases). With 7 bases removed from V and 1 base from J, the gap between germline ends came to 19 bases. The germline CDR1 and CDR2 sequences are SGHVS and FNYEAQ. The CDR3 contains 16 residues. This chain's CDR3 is CASTFGGRGSQETQYF. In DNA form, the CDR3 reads TGTGCCAGCACCTTCGGGGGGCGGGGTTCCCAAGAGACCCAGTACTTC.

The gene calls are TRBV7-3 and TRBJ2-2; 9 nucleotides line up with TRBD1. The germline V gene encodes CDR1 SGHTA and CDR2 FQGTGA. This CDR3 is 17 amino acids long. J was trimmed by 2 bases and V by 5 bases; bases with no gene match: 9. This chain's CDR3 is CASSPPGTGPNTGELFF. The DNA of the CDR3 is TGTGCCAGCAGCCCGCCCGGGACAGGGCCTAACACCGGGGAGCTGTTTTTT.

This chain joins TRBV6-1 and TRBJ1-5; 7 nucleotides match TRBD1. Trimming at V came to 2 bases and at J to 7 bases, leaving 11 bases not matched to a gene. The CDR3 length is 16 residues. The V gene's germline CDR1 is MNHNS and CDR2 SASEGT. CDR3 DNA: TGTGCCAGCAGTGAACGGGGCCGGCAGGGGGACCAGCCCCAGCATTTT. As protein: CASSERGRQGDQPQHF.

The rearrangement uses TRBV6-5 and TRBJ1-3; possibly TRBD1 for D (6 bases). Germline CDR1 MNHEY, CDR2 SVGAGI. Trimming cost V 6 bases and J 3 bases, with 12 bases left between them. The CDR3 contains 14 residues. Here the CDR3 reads CASRQTGSGNTIYF. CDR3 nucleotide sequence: TGTGCCAGCAGACAAACAGGGAGTGGAAACACCATATATTTT.

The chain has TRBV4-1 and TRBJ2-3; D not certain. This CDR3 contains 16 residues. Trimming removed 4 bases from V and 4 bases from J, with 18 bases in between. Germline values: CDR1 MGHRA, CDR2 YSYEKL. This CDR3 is CASSPPVVNPPDTQYF. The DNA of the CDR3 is TGCGCCAGCAGCCCTCCAGTTGTAAACCCCCCAGATACGCAGTATTTT.

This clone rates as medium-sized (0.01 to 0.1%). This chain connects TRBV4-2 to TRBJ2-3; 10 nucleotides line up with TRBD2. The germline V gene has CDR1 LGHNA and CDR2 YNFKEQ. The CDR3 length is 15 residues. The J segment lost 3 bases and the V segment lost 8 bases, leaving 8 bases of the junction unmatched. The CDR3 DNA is TGTGCCAGCCTCGCTGGGACTAGCGATACAGATACGCAGTATTTT. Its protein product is CASLAGTSDTDTQYF.

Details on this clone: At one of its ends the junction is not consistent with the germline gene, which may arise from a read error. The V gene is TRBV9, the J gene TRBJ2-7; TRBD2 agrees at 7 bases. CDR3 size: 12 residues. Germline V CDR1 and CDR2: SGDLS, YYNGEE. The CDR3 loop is CASSVGGGDVFF. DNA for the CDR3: TGTGCCAGCAGCGTAGGGGGAGGGGACGTATTCTTC.

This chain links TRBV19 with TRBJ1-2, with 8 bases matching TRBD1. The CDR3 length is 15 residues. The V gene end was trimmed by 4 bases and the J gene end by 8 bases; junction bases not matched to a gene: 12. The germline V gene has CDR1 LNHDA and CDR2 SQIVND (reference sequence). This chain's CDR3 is CASSTGQGSSWGYTF. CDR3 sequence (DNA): TGTGCCAGTAGTACTGGACAGGGTTCGAGTTGGGGCTACACCTTC. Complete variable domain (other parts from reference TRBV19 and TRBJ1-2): DGGITQSPKYLFRKEGQNVTLSCEQNLNHDAMYWYRQDPGQGLRLIYYSQIVNDFQKGDIAEGYSVSREKKESFPLTVTSAQKNPTAFYLCASSTGQGSSWGYTFGSGTRLTVV.

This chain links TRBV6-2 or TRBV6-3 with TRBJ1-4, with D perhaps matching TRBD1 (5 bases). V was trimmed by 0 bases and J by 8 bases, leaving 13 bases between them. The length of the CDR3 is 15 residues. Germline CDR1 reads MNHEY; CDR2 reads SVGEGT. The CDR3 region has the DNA TGTGCCAGCAGTTACTCAGGAAGGGGCGGCGAAAAACTGTTTTTT. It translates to CASSYSGRGGEKLFF.

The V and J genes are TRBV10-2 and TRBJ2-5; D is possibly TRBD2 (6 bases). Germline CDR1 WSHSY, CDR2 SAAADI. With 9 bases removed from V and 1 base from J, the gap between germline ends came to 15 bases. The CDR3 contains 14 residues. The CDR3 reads CASWLPGLQETQYF. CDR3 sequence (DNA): TGCGCCAGTTGGCTCCCGGGACTCCAAGAGACCCAGTACTTC.

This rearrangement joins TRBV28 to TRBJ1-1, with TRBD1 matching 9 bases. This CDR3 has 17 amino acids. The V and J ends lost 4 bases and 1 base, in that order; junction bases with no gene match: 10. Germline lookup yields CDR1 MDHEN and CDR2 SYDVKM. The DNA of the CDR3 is TGTGCCAGCAGTTCCCCCCGGACAGGGGTGGGGAACACTGAAGCTTTCTTT. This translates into CASSSPRTGVGNTEAFF.

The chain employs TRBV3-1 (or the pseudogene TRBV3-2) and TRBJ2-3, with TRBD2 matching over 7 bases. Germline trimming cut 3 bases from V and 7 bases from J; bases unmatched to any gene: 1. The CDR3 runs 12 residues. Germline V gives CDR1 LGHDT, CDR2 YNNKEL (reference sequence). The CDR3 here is CASSQGTNTQYF. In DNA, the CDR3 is TGTGCCAGCAGCCAGGGGACTAATACGCAGTATTTT.

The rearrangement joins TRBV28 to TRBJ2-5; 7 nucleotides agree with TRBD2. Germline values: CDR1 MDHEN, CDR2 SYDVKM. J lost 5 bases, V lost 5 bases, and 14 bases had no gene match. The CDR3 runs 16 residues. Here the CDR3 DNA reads TGTGCCAGCAGTCCGGGGACTACATATATTCACGAGACCCAGTACTTC. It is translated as CASSPGTTYIHETQYF.

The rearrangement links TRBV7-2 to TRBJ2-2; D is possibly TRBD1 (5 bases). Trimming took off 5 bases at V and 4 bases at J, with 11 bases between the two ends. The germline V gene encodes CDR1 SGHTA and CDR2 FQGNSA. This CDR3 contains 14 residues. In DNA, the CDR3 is TGTGCCAGCAGCCTCTTAGGGGTCACCGGGGAGCTGTTTTTT. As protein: CASSLLGVTGELFF. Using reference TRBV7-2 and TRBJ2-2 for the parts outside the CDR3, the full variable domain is GAGVSQSPSNKVTEKGKDVELRCDPISGHTALYWYRQSLGQGLEFLIYFQGNSAPDKSGLPSDRFSAERTGGSVSTLTIQRTQQEDSAVYLCASSLLGVTGELFFGEGSRLTVL.

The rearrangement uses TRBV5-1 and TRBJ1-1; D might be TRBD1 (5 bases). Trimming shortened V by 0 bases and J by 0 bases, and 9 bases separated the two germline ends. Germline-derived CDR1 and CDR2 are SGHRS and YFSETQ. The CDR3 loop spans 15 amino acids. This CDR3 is CASSLGWGVNTEAFF. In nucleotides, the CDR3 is TGCGCCAGCAGCTTGGGGTGGGGGGTGAACACTGAAGCTTTCTTT.

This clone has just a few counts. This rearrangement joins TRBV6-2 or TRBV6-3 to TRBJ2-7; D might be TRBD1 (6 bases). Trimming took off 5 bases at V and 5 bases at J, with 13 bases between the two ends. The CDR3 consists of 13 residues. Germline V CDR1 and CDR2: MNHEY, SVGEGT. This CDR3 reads CASSLQGTDEQYF. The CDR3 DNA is TGTGCCAGCAGTCTACAGGGTACCGACGAGCAGTACTTC.

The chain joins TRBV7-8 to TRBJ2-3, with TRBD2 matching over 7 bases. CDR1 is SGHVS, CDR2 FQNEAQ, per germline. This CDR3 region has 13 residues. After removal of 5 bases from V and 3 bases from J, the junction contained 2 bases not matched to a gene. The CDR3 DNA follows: TGTGCCAGCAGCCTGGGACTAACAGATACGCAGTATTTT. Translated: CASSLGLTDTQYF.

The DNA for the CDR3 is TGTGCCAGCAGCGCCAACGGTGTTCGGGGCGAGCAGTACTTC. Encoded protein: CASSANGVRGEQYF. This chain connects TRBV7-9 to TRBJ2-7, with D possibly matching TRBD2 (5 bases). V was shortened by 5 bases and J by 6 bases, with 17 bases between the two germline ends. The CDR3 covers 14 residues. Per germline, CDR1 SEHNR and CDR2 FQNEAQ (reference sequence).

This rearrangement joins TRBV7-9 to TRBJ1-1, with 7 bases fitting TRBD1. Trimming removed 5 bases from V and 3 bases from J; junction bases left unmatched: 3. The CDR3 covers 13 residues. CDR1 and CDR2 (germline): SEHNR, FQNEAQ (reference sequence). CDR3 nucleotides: TGTGCCAGCAGCCCCCAGGGGGACACTGAAGCTTTCTTT. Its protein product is CASSPQGDTEAFF.

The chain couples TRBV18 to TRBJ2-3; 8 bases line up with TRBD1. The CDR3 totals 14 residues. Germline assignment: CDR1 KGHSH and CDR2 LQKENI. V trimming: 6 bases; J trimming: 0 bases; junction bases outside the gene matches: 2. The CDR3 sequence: CASSWTGSTDTQYF. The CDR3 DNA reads TGTGCCAGCTCCTGGACAGGGAGCACAGATACGCAGTATTTT.

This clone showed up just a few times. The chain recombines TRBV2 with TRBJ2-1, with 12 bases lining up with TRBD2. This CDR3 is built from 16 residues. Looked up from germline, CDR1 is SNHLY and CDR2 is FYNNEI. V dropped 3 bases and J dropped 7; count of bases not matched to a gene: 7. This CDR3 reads CASSERLAGGRNEQFF. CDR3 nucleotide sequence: TGTGCCAGCAGTGAGAGGCTAGCGGGAGGGAGGAATGAGCAGTTCTTC.